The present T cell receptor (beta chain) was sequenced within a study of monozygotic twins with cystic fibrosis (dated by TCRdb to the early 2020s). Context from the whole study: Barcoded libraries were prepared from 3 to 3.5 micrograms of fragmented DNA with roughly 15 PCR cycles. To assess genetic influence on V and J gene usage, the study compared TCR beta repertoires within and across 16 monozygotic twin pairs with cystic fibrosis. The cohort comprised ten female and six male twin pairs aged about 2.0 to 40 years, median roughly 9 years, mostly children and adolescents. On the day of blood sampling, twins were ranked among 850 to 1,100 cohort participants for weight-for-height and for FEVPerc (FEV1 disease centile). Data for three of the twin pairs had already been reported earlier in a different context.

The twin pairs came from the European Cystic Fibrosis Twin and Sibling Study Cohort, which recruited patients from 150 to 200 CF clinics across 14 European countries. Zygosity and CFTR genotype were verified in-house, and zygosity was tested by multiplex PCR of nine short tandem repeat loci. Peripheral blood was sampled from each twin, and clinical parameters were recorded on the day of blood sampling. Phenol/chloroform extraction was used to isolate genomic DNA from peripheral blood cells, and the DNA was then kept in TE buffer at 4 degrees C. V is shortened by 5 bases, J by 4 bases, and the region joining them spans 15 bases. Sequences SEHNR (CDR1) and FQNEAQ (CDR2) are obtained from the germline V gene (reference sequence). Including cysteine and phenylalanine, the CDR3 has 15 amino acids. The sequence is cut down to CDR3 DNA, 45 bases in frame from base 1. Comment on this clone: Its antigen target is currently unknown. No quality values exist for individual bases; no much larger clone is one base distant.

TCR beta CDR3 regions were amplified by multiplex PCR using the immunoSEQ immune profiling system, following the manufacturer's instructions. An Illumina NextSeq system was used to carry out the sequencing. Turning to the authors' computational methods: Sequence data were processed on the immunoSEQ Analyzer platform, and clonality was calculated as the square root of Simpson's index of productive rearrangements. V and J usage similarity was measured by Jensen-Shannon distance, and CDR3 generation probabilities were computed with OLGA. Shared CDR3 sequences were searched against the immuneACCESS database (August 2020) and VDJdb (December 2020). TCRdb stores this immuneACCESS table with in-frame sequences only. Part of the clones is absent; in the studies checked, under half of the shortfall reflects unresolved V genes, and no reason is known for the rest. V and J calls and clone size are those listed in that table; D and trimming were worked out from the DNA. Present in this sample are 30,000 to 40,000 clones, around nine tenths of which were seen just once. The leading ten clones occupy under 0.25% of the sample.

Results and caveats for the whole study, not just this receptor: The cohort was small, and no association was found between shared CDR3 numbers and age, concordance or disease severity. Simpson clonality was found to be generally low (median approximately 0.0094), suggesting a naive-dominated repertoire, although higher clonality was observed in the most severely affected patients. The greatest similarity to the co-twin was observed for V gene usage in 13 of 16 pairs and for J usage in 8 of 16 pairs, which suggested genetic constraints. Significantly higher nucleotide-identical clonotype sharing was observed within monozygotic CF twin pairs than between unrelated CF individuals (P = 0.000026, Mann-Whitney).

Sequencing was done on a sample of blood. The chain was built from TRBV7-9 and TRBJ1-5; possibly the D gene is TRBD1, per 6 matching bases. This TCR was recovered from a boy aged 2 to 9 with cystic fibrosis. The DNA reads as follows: TGTGCCAGCAGCCCTACCGGACAGTGGAATCAGCCCCAGCATTTT. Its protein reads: CASSPTGQWNQPQHF.